Presented here are 4 T cell receptor beta chains from one specimen sequenced in a study of T cells in Graves' hyperthyroidism and ophthalmopathy (dated by TCRdb to between 2018 and 2021). Libraries were prepared through multiplex PCR. TCRdb lists the instrument as Illumina HiSeq 2000. The TCR beta CDR3 regions were amplified from RNA transcripts. The first round of RT-PCR for the TCR CDR3 was performed with the HTBI primer set and the Qiagen OneStep RT-PCR kit. TCRdb reprocessing: public reads trimmed at Q25 with fastp, clones called with MiXCR, in-frame beta chains kept. CDR3 protein sequences are deduplicated, and each keeps its most common genes and DNA. Recorded for this sample are about 380,000 distinct CDR3 sequences; roughly 14% of them occurred a single time. The top ten constitute about 18% of the sample. Sequenced sample: blood. These receptors were collected from a woman under 40 with Graves' ophthalmopathy.

The V gene is TRBV4-1, the J gene TRBJ2-1; the match to TRBD2 covers 7 bases. Per the germline V gene, CDR1 is MGHRA and CDR2 is YSYEKL. The CDR3 length is 16 residues. The V segment lost 1 base and the J segment 10 bases; nucleotides outside the gene matches: 13. The DNA for the CDR3 is TGCGCCAGCAGCCAAGTTTTCGGACTAGGGTGTTGCGAGCAGTTCTTC. This translates into CASSQVFGLGCCEQFF.

Regarding this clonotype: Given a much more abundant clone one base away, this may be a read error. CDR3 coding DNA: TGTGCCTGGGGTGCAGTTTATTCTGAAGCTTTCTTT. It translates to CAWGAVYSEAFF. The rearrangement joins TRBV30 to TRBJ1-1; no clear D gene. Germline V gene lookup returns CDR1 GTSNPN and CDR2 SVGIG (reference sequence). CDR3 length: 12 amino acids. The V end was cut by 5 bases, the J end by 6 bases, with 13 bases between.

The V gene is TRBV10-3, the J gene TRBJ1-2; TRBD1 is a possible D gene (6 bases). Per germline, CDR1 ENHRY and CDR2 SYGVKD. CDR3 size: 14 residues. With 6 bases removed from V and 2 bases from J, the gap between germline ends came to 13 bases. CDR3 amino acids: CAIRAGTLNYGYTF. The CDR3 DNA reads as TGTGCCATCAGGGCCGGGACACTCAACTATGGCTACACCTTC.

Comment on this clonotype: A clone one base away is much larger, so this may be a read error. The V gene is TRBV7-2, the J gene TRBJ2-2; D not resolved. The CDR3 totals 15 residues. Germline assignment: CDR1 SGHTA and CDR2 FQGNSA. The CDR3 nucleotides read TGTGCCAACAGCTTAGCCCCGGGGAACACCGGGGAGCTGTTTTTT. It codes for CANSLAPGNTGELFF. The entire variable domain, with the rest obtained from reference TRBV7-2 and TRBJ2-2, is as follows: GAGVSQSPSNKVTEKGKDVELRCDPISGHTALYWYRQSLGQGLEFLIYFQGNSAPDKSGLPSDRFSAERTGGSVSTLTIQRTQQEDSAVYLCANSLAPGNTGELFFGEGSRLTVL.